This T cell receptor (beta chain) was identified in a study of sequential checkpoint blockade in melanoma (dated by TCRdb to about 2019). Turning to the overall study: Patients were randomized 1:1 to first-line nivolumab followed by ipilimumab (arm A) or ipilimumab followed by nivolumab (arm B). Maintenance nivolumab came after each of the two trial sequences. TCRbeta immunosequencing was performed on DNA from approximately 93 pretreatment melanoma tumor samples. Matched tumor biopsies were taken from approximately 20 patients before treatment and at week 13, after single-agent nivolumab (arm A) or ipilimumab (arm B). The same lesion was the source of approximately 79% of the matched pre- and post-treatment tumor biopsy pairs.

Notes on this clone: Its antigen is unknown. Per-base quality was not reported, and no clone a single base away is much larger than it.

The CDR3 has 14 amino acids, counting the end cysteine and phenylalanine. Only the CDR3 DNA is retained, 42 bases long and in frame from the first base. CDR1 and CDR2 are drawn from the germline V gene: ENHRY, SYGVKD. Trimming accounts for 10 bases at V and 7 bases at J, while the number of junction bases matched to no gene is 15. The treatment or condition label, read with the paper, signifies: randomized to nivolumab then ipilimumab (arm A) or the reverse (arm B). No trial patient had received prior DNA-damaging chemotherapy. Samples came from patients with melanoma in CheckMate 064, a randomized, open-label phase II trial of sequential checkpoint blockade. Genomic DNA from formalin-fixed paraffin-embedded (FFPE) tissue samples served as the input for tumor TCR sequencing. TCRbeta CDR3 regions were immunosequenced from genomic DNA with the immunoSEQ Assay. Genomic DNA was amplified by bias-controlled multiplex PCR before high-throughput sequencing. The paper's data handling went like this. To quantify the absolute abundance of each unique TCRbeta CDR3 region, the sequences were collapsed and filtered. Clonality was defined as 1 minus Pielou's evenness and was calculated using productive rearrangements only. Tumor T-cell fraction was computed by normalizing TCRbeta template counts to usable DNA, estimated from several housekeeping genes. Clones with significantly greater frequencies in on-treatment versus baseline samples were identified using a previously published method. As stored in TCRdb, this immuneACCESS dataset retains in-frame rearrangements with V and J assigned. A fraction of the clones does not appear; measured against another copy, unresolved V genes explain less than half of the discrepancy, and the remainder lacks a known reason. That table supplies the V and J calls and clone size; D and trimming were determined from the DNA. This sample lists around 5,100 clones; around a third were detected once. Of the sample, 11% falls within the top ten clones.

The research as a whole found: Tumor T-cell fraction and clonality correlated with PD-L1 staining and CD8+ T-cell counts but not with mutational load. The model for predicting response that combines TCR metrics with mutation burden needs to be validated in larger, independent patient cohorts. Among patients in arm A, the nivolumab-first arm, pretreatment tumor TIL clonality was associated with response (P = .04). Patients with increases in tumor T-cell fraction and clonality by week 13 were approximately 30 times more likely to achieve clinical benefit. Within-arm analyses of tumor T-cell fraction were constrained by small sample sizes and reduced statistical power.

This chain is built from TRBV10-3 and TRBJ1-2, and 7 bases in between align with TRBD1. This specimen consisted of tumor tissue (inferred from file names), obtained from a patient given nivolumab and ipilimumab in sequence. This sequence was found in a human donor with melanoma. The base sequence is TGTGCCAGCGCCGCCGGACAGGAGGCGAGTGGCTACACCTTC. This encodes CASAAGQEASGYTF.